The present T cell receptor beta chain was sequenced within a study of cytomegalovirus exposure and HLA in healthy donors (dated by TCRdb to about 2017). The study in broad terms: An earlier analysis of about 530 of the donors reported 276 Gb of sequence data and about 120 million unique TCR beta sequences obtained from about 180 million T cells. An early release covering about 600 HLA-typed donors comprised approximately 300 gigabases of sequencing data and about 90 million unique TCR sequences. Among the roughly 400 genotyped donors, approximately 81% belonged to the genetic ancestry cluster associated with self-reported Caucasian donors. The aim of the study was to test whether cataloging public T cell receptors could identify signatures of past pathogen exposure. The T cell repertoires of several hundred subjects were profiled by immunosequencing and related to cytomegalovirus serostatus. Along with the roughly 670-subject first cohort, a separate validation cohort of over 90 different subjects was used. To predict cytomegalovirus infection status, the study brought together high-throughput TCR immunosequencing, statistical association of individual TCRs with disease status, and machine learning. A later analysis re-analyzed previously published TCR beta repertoires from 666 donors and added high-resolution HLA genotyping to study TCR occurrence patterns. In the later analysis, no new phenotypic data were used to find candidate immune exposures; instead, reliance was placed on TCR beta sequences and their occurrence across donors. An earlier analysis of approximately 630 of the donors applied high-throughput TCR beta sequencing to assess whether each TCR beta V gene segment acted as functional or pseudogenic. Donor age, sex, ethnicity and CMV serostatus were compiled alongside the repertoire data. In a later genetic analysis, genome-wide SNP genotypes for 398 of the 666 donors were used, and that subset was treated as a discovery cohort. All discovery cohort repertoires had been generated on a single sequencing platform. HLA typing included class I and class II loci at four-digit resolution. The number of donors typed differed by locus, with roughly 620-630 for A, B, C, DRB1 and DQB1, roughly 520 for DQA1, 600 to 610 for DPA1, and 450 to 480 for DPB1. Because of strong linkage in the cohort, roughly five DR-DQ haplotypes were treated as single units for association and clustering. Among 398 genotyped donors of the cohort, an average of 235,054 unique TCR beta nucleotide sequences were sequenced per donor, 15% to 20% of them non-productive. What the work shows at the level of the full study, not this receptor alone: A later genetic analysis reported fewer N-insertions in productive TCRs among donors in an Asian-associated ancestry cluster than the roughly 700-donor mean. Specific HLA alleles were associated with some 15,000 TCR beta sequences at a false discovery rate of 0.05 in a later analysis. Most TCR sequences were observed very rarely across donors, whereas some public TCRs were present in many individuals. In vitro tests confirmed that a few of the cytomegalovirus-associated TCR beta chains recognize cytomegalovirus antigens. A later analysis found that TCR association rates varied across HLA loci, with DRB1 alleles showing the most associated TCRs and HLA-C alleles the fewest. Strong co-occurrence of HLA alleles, especially DR and DQ, made assigning TCR associations to individual alleles difficult. Sequencing depth was assumed to be roughly uniform across donors in the presence/absence analyses, though that assumption may not hold. Linkage disequilibrium might explain the correlated functional status among segregating V segments, but an unknown experimental factor could not be ruled out. A cluster of highly shared sequence variants was judged likely to represent a technical artifact of the sequencing pipeline. In a later analysis, most CMV-associated TCR beta chains were found to appear HLA-restricted, with HLA associations seemingly driven largely by CMV exposure. This cohort had only TCR beta chains sequenced, and the lack of alpha or paired-chain data limited which features could be detected. The study listed 150 to 200 TCR beta chains as associated with cytomegalovirus. The authors suggested that the approach could potentially be extended to other disease states and immunological phenotypes. In an earlier analysis of approximately 600 of the donors, most TCR beta V segments were observed in productive rearrangements about 87% or about 30% of the time, broadly matching IMGT annotations. The 87-base-pair reads could not distinguish some IMGT-functional V segments, including TRBV6-2 and TRBV6-3, so those segments were excluded. An association between a missense DCLRE1C variant and V-gene and J-gene trimming of TCR beta chains was found in a later genetic analysis and replicated in an independent cohort. CMV serostatus was the only immune exposure information available for the cohort. The classifier was reported to diagnose cytomegalovirus status with high specificity and sensitivity in both the original and validation cohorts. In a later analysis, HLA-associated TCR beta chains showed more clonal expansion and lower generation probabilities than non-associated chains that were equally common. Because counts were too low, about 15 rarely observed V segments, including chromosome 9 orphons, were left out of the earlier analysis of 500 to 650 of the donors. A later analysis reported that several top co-occurrence clusters appeared linked to parvovirus B19, influenza, CMV and Epstein-Barr virus. A further reported finding was that TCR beta sequences accurately predicted the HLA-A and HLA-B alleles for most subjects in the first cohort. Because some donors lacked HLA typing at each locus, the association tests relied only on the typed subset.

Library preparation was by the immunoSEQ multiplex PCR assay. A mixture of 60 forward primers for TCR Vbeta segments and 13 reverse primers for TCR Jbeta segments was used in the multiplex PCR. The CDR3 region of rearranged TCR beta genes was amplified from genomic DNA with a multiplex PCR assay. Amplified TCR beta libraries were sequenced as 87-base-pair reads on the Illumina HiSeq System. On the study's bioinformatics: A later analysis tallied around 82 million unique TCR beta chains across the 640 or so repertoires, and roughly 11 million of those chains were shared by two or more donors. Raw reads were error-corrected and collapsed into unique sequences by a nearest-neighbor algorithm in which closely related sequences were merged to remove PCR and sequencing errors. V, D and J gene segments were assigned by aligning CDR3 sequences to IMGT reference sequences. Each retained sequence needed at least a six-nucleotide match to both a V gene segment and a J gene segment. A rearrangement was called productive if the CDR3 had no stop codons and remained in frame with V and J, and every other rearrangement was called non-productive. Following IMGT convention, CDR3 was defined as the stretch from the second conserved V-encoded cysteine to the conserved J-encoded phenylalanine. Sequences without an unambiguous match to a single V gene segment were excluded from the earlier analysis of approximately 600 of the donors. An earlier analysis of around 600 of the donors classified V segments as functional when productive rearrangements were above 56.7% and as segregating when the standard deviation between donors was above 5%. A statistical classification framework was developed to diagnose cytomegalovirus status using the catalog of TCR beta chain sequences. In a later analysis, TCR nucleotide sequences were compared against IMGT/GENE-DB human TR gene sequences so that V and J genes could be assigned. Using the TCRdist pipeline, a later analysis assigned CDR3 sequences along with most-parsimonious VDJ recombination scenarios. In a later analysis, every TCR beta chain was defined by the combination of its CDR3 amino acid sequence and its V-gene family, and reads without a unique V-gene family were dropped. To address suspected cross-contamination and a sequencing artifact, a later analysis removed some 620 highly shared, low-generation-probability nucleotide sequences. In a later analysis, a clonal expansion index for each public chain was calculated from normalized within-repertoire ranks of inferred template counts. A later analysis computed generation probabilities with a VDJ recombination model fitted to out-of-frame rearrangements, and checked the results against IGoR. In a later analysis, TCR-TCR, TCR-HLA and TCR-CMV co-occurrence was scored with hypergeometric tests, and a repertoire-size bias correction was applied to TCR pairs. To estimate false discovery rates, a later analysis permuted the HLA or CMV assignments 20 times. In a later analysis, co-occurring TCRs were grouped with DBSCAN, and TCRdist sequence similarity was added when clustering was performed within HLA-allele-positive subsets. For co-occurrence clustering, repertoires with fewer than 30,000 or more than 120,000 public chains were excluded, along with roughly five repertoires with anomalous nucleotide sharing. The source is immuneACCESS, and TCRdb retained only in-frame sequences with V and J called. Part of the clones is not carried over; for the studies checked, unresolved V genes explain less than half of this, and the remainder is unexplained. The V and J calls and the clone size are those of that table, but D and trimming were determined from the DNA. The sample table lists over 45,000 clones, 81% of them with a count of one. 2.5% of the sample comes from the top ten.

About this clone: What antigen it recognizes has not been identified. The sample holds no much larger clone one base away, and base qualities are not on file.

Sequences MGHRA (CDR1) and YSYEKL (CDR2) are obtained from the germline V gene. After removal of 3 bases from V and 8 bases from J, the junction retains 7 bases not matched to a gene. Spanning cysteine to phenylalanine, the CDR3 consists of 15 amino acids. This entry keeps only the CDR3 DNA: 45 bases, framed from base 1. The cohort consisted of 600 to 700 healthy bone marrow donors. At the time of sampling, every cohort member was nominally healthy, though immune exposures that went unrecorded were likely present. The donor tested CMV seropositive and was one of the 289 seropositive cohort members. A peripheral blood sample was collected from each donor, and TCR beta sequencing was performed on peripheral blood mononuclear cells. The Qiagen DNeasy Blood Extraction Kit was used to extract genomic DNA from the blood cell samples.

The source of this sequence is a boy between 10 and 17 years old in good health and CMV-seropositive. Sequenced input: PBMCs. Recombination joined TRBV4-1 with TRBJ1-6; 7 bases in the junction line up with TRBD1. The CDR3 reads as follows: CASSHETGWDSPLHF. The DNA sequence reads TGCGCCAGCAGCCACGAGACAGGGTGGGATTCACCCCTCCACTTT.